These T cell receptor beta chains were read from a single sample in a study of chemoradiotherapy in HPV16-positive cancers. TCRdb keeps only in-frame clones here, not all; method: immunoSEQ multiplex PCR. The sample contains 950 to 1,500 clones, 90% of which appear only once. Here the sequenced sample was tumor tissue, taken from a patient who underwent chemoradiotherapy. The origin of the receptors is a human donor with HPV-associated anogenital cancer. The CDR3 runs from the conserved cysteine through the conserved F or W. The D gene is left open where the match is weak. Part of the rows lack a size; the others show once, few, many or a class for expanded clones.

TRBJ2-3	TRBD2	.	TRBV7-2	TGTGCCAGCAGCCCTCTGATGGCTAGCGGAACAGATACGCAGTATTTT	CASSPLMASGTDTQYF
TRBJ1-3	.	.	TRBV4-3	TGCGCCAGCAGCCAAGATAGGGGTTCCGGAAACACCATATATTTT	CASSQDRGSGNTIYF
TRBJ2-7	.	.	TRBV18	TGTGCCAGCTCACCGCCCGGGATAACCTACGAGCAGTACTTC	CASSPPGITYEQYF
TRBJ2-7	TRBD2	.	TRBV4-2	TGTGCCAGCAGCCAAGAGACTAGCCCGGGGGGGTACGAGCAGTACTTC	CASSQETSPGGYEQYF
TRBJ2-7	.	.	TRBV7-9	TGTGCCAGCTCGGCTAAGTCGACCTACGAGCAGTACTTC	CASSAKSTYEQYF
TRBJ2-1	TRBD2	.	TRBV10-1	TGCGCCAGCAGTGAAGGGGTCGGGACTAGCGGGACTTACAATGAGCAGTTCTTC	CASSEGVGTSGTYNEQFF
TRBJ1-2	TRBD1	.	TRBV25-1	TGTGCCAGCAGTGAAAGGGGGCTCTCAGGCTACACCTTC	CASSERGLSGYTF
TRBJ1-6	.	.	TRBV2	TGTGCCAGCAGTGTGTGGCGGAGCTCCTATAATTCACCCCTCCACTTT	CASSVWRSSYNSPLHF
TRBJ2-3	.	.	TRBV2	TGTGCCAGCGTATATGGCACAGATACGCAGTATTTT	CASVYGTDTQYF
TRBJ2-6	TRBD2	.	TRBV9	TGTGCCAGCAGCGTGGCGGGAGAGAGGGGCTTCTCTCCTGGGGCCAACGTCCTGACTTTC	CASSVAGERGFSPGANVLTF
TRBJ2-5	.	.	TRBV28	TGTGCCAGCAGTTTATTACGAGAGACCCAGTACTTC	CASSLLRETQYF
TRBJ2-5	.	.	TRBV11-2	TGTGCCAGCAGCTTCGGGGAGACCCAGTACTTC	CASSFGETQYF
TRBJ1-1	.	.	TRBV5-8	TGTGCCAGCAGCTTGGACACTGAAGCTTTCTTT	CASSLDTEAFF
TRBJ2-4	.	.	TRBV4-1	TGCGCCAGCAGCCAAGATCAGGGACTAGCCAAAAACATTCAGTACTTC	CASSQDQGLAKNIQYF
TRBJ2-5	.	.	TRBV4-2	TGTGCCAGCAGCCAAGATATTAGTCTGGGAAGACAAGAGACCCAGTACTTC	CASSQDISLGRQETQYF
TRBJ2-3	.	.	TRBV14	TGTGCCAGCAGCCAAGATAACGGGTTCGGGGATACGCAGTATTTT	CASSQDNGFGDTQYF
TRBJ2-5	.	.	TRBV6-1	TGTGCCAGCAGTCGCCGGGCGGCAGAGACCCAGTACTTC	CASSRRAAETQYF
TRBJ1-5	TRBD1	.	TRBV30	TGTGCCTGGAGTGTACGACCTGGGACAGGGGGCAATCAGCCCCAGCATTTT	CAWSVRPGTGGNQPQHF
TRBJ1-1	.	once	TRBV10-3	TGTGCCATCAGTGAAGGTCCCCCAGAAGCTTTCTTT	CAISEGPPEAFF
TRBJ2-2	.	.	TRBV4-3	TGCGCCAGCAGCCAAGTTAAGGGGGTTGGCACCGGGGAGCTGTTTTTT	CASSQVKGVGTGELFF
TRBJ1-1	.	once	TRBV5-4	TGTGCCAGCAGCTCAGACACAGTCAATACCCTAGCCACTGAAGCTTTCTTT	CASSSDTVNTLATEAFF
TRBJ1-5	TRBD1	.	TRBV19	TGTGCCAGTAGTGGGGACAGAGATCAGCCCCAGCATTTT	CASSGDRDQPQHF
TRBJ1-2	.	.	TRBV6-5	TGTGCCAGCGCCCCCGGGGGCTCACGGAGCTACACCTTC	CASAPGGSRSYTF
TRBJ2-3	TRBD2	.	TRBV6-4	TGTGCCAGCGCCCCTAGCGGGGGGGGCACAGATACGCAGTATTTT	CASAPSGGGTDTQYF
TRBJ1-6	.	.	TRBV28	TGTGCCAGCGGCAGGGTCAAGAATTCACCCCTCCACTTT	CASGRVKNSPLHF
TRBJ1-1	.	.	TRBV28	TGTGCCAGCAGTTTATGGCAGGGCACTGAAGCTTTCTTT	CASSLWQGTEAFF
TRBJ1-2	.	.	TRBV7-9	TGTGCCAGCAGCTTAGAAGTAGGGGGCTATGGCTACACCTTC	CASSLEVGGYGYTF
TRBJ1-1	TRBD1	.	TRBV19	TGTGCCAGTAGTTTCCCCGGGACAGGGTACTTTCTACCGATGAACACTGAAGCTTTCTTT	CASSFPGTGYFLPMNTEAFF
TRBJ2-7	.	.	TRBV6-1	TGTGCCAGCAGTGAATGGGACGAGCAGTACTTC	CASSEWDEQYF
TRBJ2-5	TRBD1	.	TRBV30	TGTGCCTTAAATGAACTCGGACAGGGGGTATCTCGGGAGACCCAGTACTTC	CALNELGQGVSRETQYF
TRBJ2-1	TRBD1	.	TRBV28	TGTGCCAGCAGTACAGGGGTCTCCTACAATGAGCAGTTCTTC	CASSTGVSYNEQFF
TRBJ2-2	TRBD1	.	TRBV30	TGTGCCTGGAGCTCTGTTGGGACAGGGCACACCGGGGAGCTGTTTTTT	CAWSSVGTGHTGELFF
TRBJ1-1	TRBD1	.	TRBV7-9	TGTGCCAGCAGCTTAGGGGGCAGGGGGCGGAGCACTGAAGCTTTCTTT	CASSLGGRGRSTEAFF
TRBJ1-6	TRBD1	.	TRBV7-2	TGTGCCAGCAGCTTAGACACGACAGGGCCTTCACCCCTCCACTTT	CASSLDTTGPSPLHF
TRBJ2-1	TRBD1	.	TRBV5-4	TGTGCCAGCAGCTGGGGACAGGGGTCCGTCAATGAGCAGTTCTTC	CASSWGQGSVNEQFF
TRBJ2-5	.	.	TRBV27	TGTGCCAGCAGCCGACAGATACAAGAGACCCAGTACTTC	CASSRQIQETQYF
TRBJ1-2	TRBD1	.	TRBV27	TGTGCCAGCAGTTTAAACAGGGGGGACTATGGCTACACCTTC	CASSLNRGDYGYTF
TRBJ2-7	.	once	TRBV27	TGTGCCAGCAGTACGATAAAGGGTATCGGACTCTACGAGCAGTACTTC	CASSTIKGIGLYEQYF
TRBJ1-2	.	.	TRBV30	TGTGCCTGGAACGGGGTGAACTATGGCTACACCTTC	CAWNGVNYGYTF
TRBJ1-2	.	.	TRBV7-9	TGTGCCAGCAGCTCAACGGCCGGTGGCTACACCTTC	CASSSTAGGYTF
TRBJ2-3	TRBD2	.	TRBV11-3	TGTGCCAGCAGCCAAACTAGCGGGGGGGCCACTACGCAGTATTTT	CASSQTSGGATTQYF
TRBJ1-2	TRBD1	.	TRBV9	TGTGCCAGCAGCGCGAGGGACAGGGTCCAGGATGGCTACACCTTC	CASSARDRVQDGYTF
TRBJ2-7	.	.	TRBV9	TGTGCCAGCAGCGTAGGGGCAGGCACCTACGAGCAGTACTTC	CASSVGAGTYEQYF
TRBJ2-1	.	.	TRBV29-1	TGCAGCGTTGAGAGGGAGTCGGGAAATGAGCAGTTCTTC	CSVERESGNEQFF
TRBJ2-7	.	.	TRBV19	TGTGCCAGTAGTTCCGGTAAAGCCTACGAGCAGTACTTC	CASSSGKAYEQYF
TRBJ2-5	.	.	TRBV5-4	TGTGCCAGCAGCCTCTCGGGAGTACACCAAGAGACCCAGTACTTC	CASSLSGVHQETQYF
TRBJ2-7	TRBD2	.	TRBV6-5	TGTGCCAGCAGTTACTCTGCGGGGGGCCTTTGGGAGCAGTACTTC	CASSYSAGGLWEQYF
TRBJ2-7	TRBD2	.	TRBV30	TGTGCCTGGGCCCTGCGGGGGGCCTTCTCCTACGAGCAGTACTTC	CAWALRGAFSYEQYF
TRBJ1-5	.	.	TRBV4-2	TGTGCCAGCAGCCGGGGCCCCAATCAGCCCCAGCATTTT	CASSRGPNQPQHF
TRBJ2-3	TRBD2	once	TRBV2	TGTGCCAGCAGTGATACTAGCGCGATCACAGATACGCAGTATTTT	CASSDTSAITDTQYF
TRBJ2-3	TRBD1	.	TRBV19	TGTGCCAGTAGCCCAAGGACAGGACCCCTCACAGATACGCAGTATTTT	CASSPRTGPLTDTQYF
TRBJ1-2	TRBD1	.	TRBV2	TGTGCCAGCAGTGATACAGGGGCGAGGGGCTACACCTTC	CASSDTGARGYTF
TRBJ2-7	.	.	TRBV4-1	TGCGCCAGCAGCCAAGAATGGACAGACTCCTACGAGCAGTACTTC	CASSQEWTDSYEQYF